What follows describes a single T cell receptor beta chain. The antigen is not known. This record belongs to a study of T cells expressing NK-cell markers. Study-wide background: Sorted CD3+CD56+NKG2C+, CD3+CD56+NKG2C- and CD3+CD56-NKG2C+ T cells supplied TCR beta repertoires. Serological testing identified most of the eight sequenced donors as HCMV-seropositive and one as seronegative. General observations from the study: One observes that, in several donors, these clonotypes were also the leading ones within the CD3+CD56-NKG2C+ fraction.

cDNA encoding TCR beta was synthesized via 5'RACE template switching incorporating UMIs. Reanalyzing the 5' RACE reads, TCRdb keeps one entry per CDR3 protein, without DNA. The sample has hundreds of thousands of distinct CDR3 sequences. This CDR3 has 14 amino acids. CDR1 ENHRY and CDR2 SYGVKD come from the germline V gene. The gene calls are TRBV10-3 and TRBJ2-1; the TCRdb call, TRBD2, lacks DNA for checking. The sequence was obtained from a man aged 18 to 29 in good health. The sequenced material came from blood T cells: a sorted CD56 or NKG2C T cell subset, CD4+ or CD8+ T cells, or bulk PBMC T cells (not recorded which). The CDR3 sequence: CAIRVGLAGNEQFF.